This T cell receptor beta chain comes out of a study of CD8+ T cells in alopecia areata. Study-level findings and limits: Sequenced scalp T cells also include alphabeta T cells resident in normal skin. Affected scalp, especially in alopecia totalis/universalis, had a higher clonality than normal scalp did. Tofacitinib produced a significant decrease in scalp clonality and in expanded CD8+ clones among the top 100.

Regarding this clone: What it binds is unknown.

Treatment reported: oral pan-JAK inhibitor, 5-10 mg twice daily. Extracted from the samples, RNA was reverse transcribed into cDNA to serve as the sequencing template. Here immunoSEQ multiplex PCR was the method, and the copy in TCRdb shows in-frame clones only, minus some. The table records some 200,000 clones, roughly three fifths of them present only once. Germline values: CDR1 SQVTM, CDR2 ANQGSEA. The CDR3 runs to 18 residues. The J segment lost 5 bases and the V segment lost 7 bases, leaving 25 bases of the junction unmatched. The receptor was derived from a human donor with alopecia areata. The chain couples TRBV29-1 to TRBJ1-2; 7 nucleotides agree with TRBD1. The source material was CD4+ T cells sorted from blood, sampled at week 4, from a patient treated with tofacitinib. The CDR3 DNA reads TGCAGCGCCGGCGGGTATCAGACAGGGACCCCCATCCTATATGGCTACACCTTC. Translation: CSAGGYQTGTPILYGYTF.